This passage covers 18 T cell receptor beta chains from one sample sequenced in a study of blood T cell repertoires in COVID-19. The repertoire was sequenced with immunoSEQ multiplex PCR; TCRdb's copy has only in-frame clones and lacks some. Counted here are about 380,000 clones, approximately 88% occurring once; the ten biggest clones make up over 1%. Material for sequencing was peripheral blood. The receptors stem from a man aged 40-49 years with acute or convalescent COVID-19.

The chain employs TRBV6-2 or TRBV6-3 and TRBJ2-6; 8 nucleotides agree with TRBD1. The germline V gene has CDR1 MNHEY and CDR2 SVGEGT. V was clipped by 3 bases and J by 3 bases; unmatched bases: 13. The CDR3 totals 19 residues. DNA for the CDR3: TGTGCCAGCAGTTATTTCTACTCGGCAGGGGGCGATGGGGCCAACGTCCTGACTTTC. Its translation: CASSYFYSAGGDGANVLTF.

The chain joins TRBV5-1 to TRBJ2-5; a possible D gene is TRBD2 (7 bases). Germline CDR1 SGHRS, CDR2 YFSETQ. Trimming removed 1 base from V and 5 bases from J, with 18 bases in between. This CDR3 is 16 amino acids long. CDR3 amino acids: CASSLRRGAAGETQYF. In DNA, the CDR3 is TGCGCCAGCAGCTTGCGTCGGGGGGCCGCCGGGGAGACCCAGTACTTC.

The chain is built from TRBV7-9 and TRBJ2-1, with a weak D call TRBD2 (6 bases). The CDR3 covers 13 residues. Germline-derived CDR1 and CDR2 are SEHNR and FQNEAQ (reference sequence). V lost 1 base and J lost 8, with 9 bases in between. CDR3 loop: CASSLGGEDEQFF. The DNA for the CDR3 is TGTGCCAGCAGCTTAGGGGGGGAAGATGAGCAGTTCTTC.

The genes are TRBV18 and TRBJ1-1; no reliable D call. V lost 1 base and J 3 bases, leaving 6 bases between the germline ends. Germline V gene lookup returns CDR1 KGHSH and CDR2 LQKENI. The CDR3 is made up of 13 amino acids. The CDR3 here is CASSPQPDTEAFF. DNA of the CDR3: TGTGCCAGCTCACCACAGCCTGACACTGAAGCTTTCTTT.

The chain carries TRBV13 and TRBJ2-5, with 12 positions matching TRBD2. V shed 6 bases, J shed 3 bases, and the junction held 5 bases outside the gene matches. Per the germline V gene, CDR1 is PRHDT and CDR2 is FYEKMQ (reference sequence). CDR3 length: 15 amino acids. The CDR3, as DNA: TGTGCCAGCAGTCAGACTAGCGGGAGTAAAGAGACCCAGTACTTC. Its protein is CASSQTSGSKETQYF.

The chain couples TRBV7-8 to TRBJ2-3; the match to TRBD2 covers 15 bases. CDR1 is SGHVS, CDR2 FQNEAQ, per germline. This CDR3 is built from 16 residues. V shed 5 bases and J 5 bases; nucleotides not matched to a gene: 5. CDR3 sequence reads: CASSLRTSGGEDTQYF. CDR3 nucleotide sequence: TGTGCCAGCAGCCTAAGGACTAGCGGGGGGGAAGATACGCAGTATTTT.

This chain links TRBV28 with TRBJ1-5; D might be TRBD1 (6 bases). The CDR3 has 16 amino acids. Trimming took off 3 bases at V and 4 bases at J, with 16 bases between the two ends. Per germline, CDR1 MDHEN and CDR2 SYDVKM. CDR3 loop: CASSFTQGFPNQPQHF. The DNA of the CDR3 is TGTGCCAGCAGTTTCACTCAGGGGTTTCCAAATCAGCCCCAGCATTTT.

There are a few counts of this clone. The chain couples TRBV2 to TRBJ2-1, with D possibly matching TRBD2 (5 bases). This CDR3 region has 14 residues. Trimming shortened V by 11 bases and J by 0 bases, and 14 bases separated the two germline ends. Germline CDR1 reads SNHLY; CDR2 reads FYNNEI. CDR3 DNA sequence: TGTGCCTGCTGGACTGGTAGCTCCTACAATGAGCAGTTCTTC. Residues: CACWTGSSYNEQFF.

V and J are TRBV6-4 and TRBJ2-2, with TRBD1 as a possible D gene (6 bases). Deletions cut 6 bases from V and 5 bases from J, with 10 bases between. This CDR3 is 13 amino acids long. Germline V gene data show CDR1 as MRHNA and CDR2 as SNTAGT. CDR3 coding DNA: TGTGCCAGCAGCGTCACAGGGACCGGGGAGCTGTTTTTT. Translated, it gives CASSVTGTGELFF.

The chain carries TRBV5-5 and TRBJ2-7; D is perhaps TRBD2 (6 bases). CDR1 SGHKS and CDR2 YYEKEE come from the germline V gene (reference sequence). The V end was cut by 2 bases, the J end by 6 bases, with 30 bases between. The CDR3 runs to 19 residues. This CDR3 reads CASSLVGTRPLFLDREQYF. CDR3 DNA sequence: TGTGCCAGCAGCTTAGTAGGGACTCGCCCACTTTTCCTTGATCGCGAGCAGTACTTC. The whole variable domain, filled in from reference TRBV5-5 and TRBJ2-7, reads DAGVTQSPTHLIKTRGQQVTLRCSPISGHKSVSWYQQVLGQGPQFIFQYYEKEERGRGNFPDRFSARQFPNYSSELNVNALLLGDSALYLCASSLVGTRPLFLDREQYFGPGTRLTVT.

CDR3 region: CASSPKETQYF. CDR3 sequence (DNA): TGTGCCAGCTCACCTAAAGAGACCCAGTACTTC. This chain links TRBV18 with TRBJ2-5, with D unresolved. The CDR3 covers 11 residues. Deletions cut 3 bases from V and 3 bases from J, with 2 bases between. Germline V lookup: CDR1 KGHSH, CDR2 LQKENI.

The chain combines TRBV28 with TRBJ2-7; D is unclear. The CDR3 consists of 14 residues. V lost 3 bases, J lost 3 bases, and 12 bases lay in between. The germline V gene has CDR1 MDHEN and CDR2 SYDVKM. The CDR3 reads CASSFEEFRYEQYF. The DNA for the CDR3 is TGTGCCAGCAGTTTCGAGGAGTTTCGCTACGAGCAGTACTTC. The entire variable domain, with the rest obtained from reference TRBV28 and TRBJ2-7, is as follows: DVKVTQSSRYLVKRTGEKVFLECVQDMDHENMFWYRQDPGLGLRLIYFSYDVKMKEKGDIPEGYSVSREKKERFSLILESASTNQTSMYLCASSFEEFRYEQYFGPGTRLTVT.

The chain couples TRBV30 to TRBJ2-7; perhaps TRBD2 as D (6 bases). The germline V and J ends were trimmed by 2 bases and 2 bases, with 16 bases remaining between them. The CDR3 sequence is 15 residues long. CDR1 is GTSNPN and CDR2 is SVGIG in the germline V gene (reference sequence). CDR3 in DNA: TGTGCCTGGAGTTTAGCGGCCAGACCTGCCTACGAGCAGTACTTC. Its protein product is CAWSLAARPAYEQYF.

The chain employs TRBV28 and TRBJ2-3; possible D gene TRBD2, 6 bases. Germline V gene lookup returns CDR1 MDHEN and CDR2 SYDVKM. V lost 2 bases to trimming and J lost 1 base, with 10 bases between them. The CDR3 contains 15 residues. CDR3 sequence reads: CASSLAGLGTDTQYF. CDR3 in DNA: TGTGCCAGCAGTTTAGCGGGACTCGGCACAGATACGCAGTATTTT.

CDR3 in DNA: TGTGCCAGCAGCCCAGGGGGCAAGGTTGAAAAACTGTTTTTT. Translation gives CASSPGGKVEKLFF. V is TRBV4-2 and J is TRBJ1-4, with 8 positions matching TRBD1. Trimming cost V 4 bases and J 7 bases; bases outside gene matches: 5. The germline gives CDR1 LGHNA, CDR2 YNFKEQ. The length of the CDR3 is 14 residues.

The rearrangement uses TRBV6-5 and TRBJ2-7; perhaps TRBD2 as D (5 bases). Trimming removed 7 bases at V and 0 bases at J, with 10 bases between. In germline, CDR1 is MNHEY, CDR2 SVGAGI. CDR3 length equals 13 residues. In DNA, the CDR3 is TGTGCCAGCAAGAGGGATTCCTCCTACGAGCAGTACTTC. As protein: CASKRDSSYEQYF.

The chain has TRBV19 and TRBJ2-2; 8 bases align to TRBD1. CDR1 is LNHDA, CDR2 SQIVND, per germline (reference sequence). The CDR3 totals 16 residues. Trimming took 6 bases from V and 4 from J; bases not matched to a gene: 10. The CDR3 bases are TGTGCCAGTAGAGAACAGACAGGGGTAGGCACCGGGGAGCTGTTTTTT. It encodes CASREQTGVGTGELFF.

CDR3 sequence: CATLEGELFF. CDR3 DNA: TGTGCCACCCTTGAGGGGGAGCTGTTTTTT. J is TRBJ2-2 and V is TRBV10-3; D is unclear. The CDR3 has 10 amino acids. Deletions cut 10 bases from V and 8 bases from J, with 8 bases between. From germline, CDR1 is ENHRY and CDR2 SYGVKD.